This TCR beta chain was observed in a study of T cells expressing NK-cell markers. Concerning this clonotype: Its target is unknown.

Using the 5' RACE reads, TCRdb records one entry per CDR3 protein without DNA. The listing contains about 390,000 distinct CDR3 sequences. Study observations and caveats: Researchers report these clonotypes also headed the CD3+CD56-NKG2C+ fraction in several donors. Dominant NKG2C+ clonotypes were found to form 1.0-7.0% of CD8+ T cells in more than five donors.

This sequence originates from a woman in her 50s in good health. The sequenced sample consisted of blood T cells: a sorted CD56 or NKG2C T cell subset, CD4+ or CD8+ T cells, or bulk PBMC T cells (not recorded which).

The CDR3 protein is CSATPLGEQFF. The chain couples TRBV20-1 to TRBJ2-1. The CDR3 loop spans 11 amino acids. Germline V gene data show CDR1 as DFQATT and CDR2 as SNEGSKA (reference sequence).